This paragraph covers one TCR beta chain sequence. TCRdb called the 5' RACE reads again in MiXCR, with one record for every CDR3 protein. The sample includes approximately 620,000 distinct CDR3 sequences, 8.6% of them seen just once. Per germline, CDR1 SEHNR and CDR2 FQNEAQ (reference sequence). Trimming took 5 bases from V and 8 from J, leaving 9 bases between them. The CDR3 runs to 11 residues. The data were obtained in a study of identical twins. Separately, the same data were catalogued under a study of yellow fever vaccine responses in identical twins.

This TCR derives from a woman between 18 and 30 years old in good health. The J gene is TRBJ1-2, the V gene TRBV7-9; D remains ambiguous. The specimen was PBMCs. CDR3 coding DNA: TGTGCCAGCAGCCAGAGTGGGGGCTACACCTTC. Protein product: CASSQSGGYTF.